A single sample gave rise to the 19 T cell receptor beta chains below, sequenced in a study of control samples from healthy donors and cancer patients. Repertoires were generated with immunoSEQ multiplex PCR, while TCRdb's copy carries only in-frame clones and drops some. The table has about 110,000 clones, 70% to 85% seen once. The sequencing sample was made of blood. The receptors originated from a man aged 18 to 30 in good health.

This chain links TRBV30 with TRBJ2-7; the match to TRBD2 covers 14 bases. In germline, CDR1 is GTSNPN, CDR2 SVGIG (reference sequence). Germline trimming cut 0 bases from V and 7 bases from J; bases unmatched to any gene: 11. This CDR3 is built from 17 residues. The CDR3 coding sequence is TGTGCCTGGAGTGTACTCCGGACTAGCGGGGGGCCCGAGGAGCAGTACTTC. Amino acids: CAWSVLRTSGGPEEQYF. The complete variable domain, with remaining parts taken from reference TRBV30 and TRBJ2-7, reads SQTIHQWPATLVQPVGSPLSLECTVEGTSNPNLYWYRQAAGRGLQLLFYSVGIGQISSEVPQNLSASRPQDRQFILSSKKLLLSDSGFYLCAWSVLRTSGGPEEQYFGPGTRLTVT.

This chain joins TRBV10-3 and TRBJ2-3; no clear D. CDR3 length equals 13 residues. Deletions cut 4 bases from V and 3 bases from J, with 8 bases between. Per germline, CDR1 ENHRY and CDR2 SYGVKD. The CDR3 spells CAISATATDTQYF. The CDR3 nucleotides read TGTGCCATCAGTGCCACAGCTACAGATACGCAGTATTTT.

The rearrangement links TRBV11-1 to TRBJ2-5; no definite D call. This CDR3 is 12 amino acids long. With 0 bases removed from V and 3 bases from J, the gap between germline ends came to 2 bases. Germline values: CDR1 SGHAT, CDR2 FQDESV (reference sequence). The CDR3 is CASSLAEETQYF. The CDR3 region has the DNA TGTGCCAGCAGCTTAGCGGAAGAGACCCAGTACTTC. Full variable domain (remainder filled in from reference TRBV11-1 and TRBJ2-5): EAEVAQSPRYKITEKSQAVAFWCDPISGHATLYWYRQILGQGPELLVQFQDESVVDDSQLPKDRFSAERLKGVDSTLKIQPAELGDSAMYLCASSLAEETQYFGPGTRLLVL.

The J gene is TRBJ1-5, the V gene TRBV19, with a weak D call TRBD1 (5 bases). The CDR3 length is 15 residues. V was pared by 6 bases and J by 1 base, with 13 bases between. Looked up from germline, CDR1 is LNHDA and CDR2 is SQIVND (reference sequence). The DNA for the CDR3 is TGTGCCAGTAGCGATATCGGGGCGAGCAATCAGCCCCAGCATTTT. Protein sequence: CASSDIGASNQPQHF.

This sequence joins TRBV15 and TRBJ2-5; TRBD2 agrees at 9 bases. CDR1 is LNHNV and CDR2 is YYDKDF in the germline V gene (reference sequence). The CDR3 sequence is 16 residues long. With V trimmed by 5 bases and J by 5 bases, 12 bases remained unmatched. Written as DNA, the CDR3 is TGTGCCACCAGCCTAGGGGGACTAGCTCCTCCTGAGACCCAGTACTTC. This translates into CATSLGGLAPPETQYF.

The rearrangement uses TRBV19 and TRBJ1-6; 7 bases are a match to TRBD1. V dropped 6 bases and J dropped 2; count of bases not matched to a gene: 7. The CDR3 has 16 residues. Germline V gives CDR1 LNHDA, CDR2 SQIVND (reference sequence). In DNA, the CDR3 is TGTGCCAGTAGAGCGACAGGGAGCGCCTATAATTCACCCCTCCACTTT. The encoded protein is CASRATGSAYNSPLHF.

The chain couples TRBV5-1 to TRBJ1-1, with D tentatively TRBD1 (6 bases). CDR3 length: 16 amino acids. The germline V gene has CDR1 SGHRS and CDR2 YFSETQ. Trimming removed 2 bases at V and 1 base at J, with 15 bases between. Here the CDR3 reads CASSLYPGAPNTEAFF. CDR3 in DNA: TGCGCCAGCAGCTTATATCCGGGGGCACCGAACACTGAAGCTTTCTTT.

This sequence joins TRBV4-1 and TRBJ2-7; D may be TRBD1 or TRBD2 (5 bases each). The CDR3 has 17 amino acids. The V and J ends lost 0 bases and 5 bases respectively, with 20 bases between them. Germline loops: CDR1 MGHRA, CDR2 YSYEKL. DNA of the CDR3: TGCGCCAGCAGCCAAGATCCGAGGGGCCGACCTTCCCACGAGCAGTACGTC. Translation: CASSQDPRGRPSHEQYV.

This clone is deemed medium-sized. The germline gene is not matched at one end of the junction; a read error may be the cause. This chain links TRBV25-1 with TRBJ1-5; 7 bases agree with TRBD1. Per germline, CDR1 MGHDK and CDR2 SYGVNS. The CDR3 runs 14 residues. CDR3 nucleotides: TGTGCCACCAGTTCTGACAGGGTTGATCAGCCCCAGCATTTT. Encoded protein: CATSSDRVDQPQHF.

This chain uses TRBV19 with TRBJ2-2; D gene uncertain. CDR3 length: 13 residues. Germline V gene sequence: CDR1 LNHDA, CDR2 SQIVND (reference sequence). V shed 6 bases and J shed 1 base, with 6 bases lying between them. This CDR3 reads CASRRQNTGELFF. The CDR3 DNA sequence: TGTGCCAGTAGGAGACAGAACACCGGGGAGCTGTTTTTT.

The chain recombines TRBV5-8 with TRBJ1-2, with D tentatively TRBD1 (5 bases). Per the germline V gene, CDR1 is SGHTS and CDR2 is YDEGEE. The CDR3 covers 13 residues. Trimming pared 5 bases from V and 10 bases from J, leaving 18 bases between. The CDR3 is CASSSGTDAIYTF. The DNA of the CDR3 is TGTGCCAGCAGTTCCGGGACCGACGCCATCTACACCTTC.

The chain links TRBV5-6 to TRBJ2-7, with TRBD1 matching 10 bases. The CDR3 is made up of 14 amino acids. J was trimmed by 2 bases and V by 3 bases; bases with no gene match: 2. Germline V CDR1 and CDR2: SGHDT, YYEEEE. CDR3 DNA: TGTGCCAGCAGCTCTGGACAGGGGGCCTACGAGCAGTACTTC. This sequence encodes CASSSGQGAYEQYF.

This clone appeared a single time. The chain combines TRBV7-6 with TRBJ2-5, with D hard to call. Trimming took off 9 bases at V and 4 bases at J, with 12 bases between the two ends. CDR3 length: 12 amino acids. CDR1 and CDR2 (germline): SGHVS, FNYEAQ. In DNA, the CDR3 is TGTGCCAGTTCAAGGGTCGGAGAGACCCAGTACTTC. It encodes CASSRVGETQYF.

The rearrangement joins TRBV9 to TRBJ1-5; D is uncertain. The CDR3 loop spans 14 amino acids. Trimming removed 0 bases at V and 7 bases at J, with 11 bases between. Germline V gene sequence: CDR1 SGDLS, CDR2 YYNGEE. The CDR3 DNA reads as TGTGCCAGCAGCGTAGATGCTTCGGGACAGCCCCAGCATTTT. It is translated as CASSVDASGQPQHF.

There are a few counts of this clone. The rearrangement uses TRBV25-1 and TRBJ1-6; 9 bases line up with TRBD1. This CDR3 region has 14 residues. Germline CDR1 reads MGHDK; CDR2 reads SYGVNS. The junction had 0 bases not matched to a gene; V was cut back by 2 bases and J by 7 bases. Here the CDR3 reads CASSEDRGNSPLHF. The DNA for the CDR3 is TGTGCCAGCAGTGAAGACAGGGGGAATTCACCCCTCCACTTT.

The chain combines TRBV28 with TRBJ1-3; D is possibly TRBD1 (5 bases). From germline, CDR1 is MDHEN and CDR2 SYDVKM. The CDR3 contains 14 residues. Trimming left V 2 bases short and J 2 bases short, with 7 bases between. The DNA of the CDR3 is TGTGCCAGCAGTTTAGGGGGGGCTGGAAACACCATATATTTT. It encodes CASSLGGAGNTIYF.

This chain links TRBV6-5 with TRBJ1-5; possible D gene TRBD1, 6 bases. The CDR3 sequence is 14 residues long. V dropped 8 bases and J dropped 8 bases, with 19 bases sitting between them. Germline V gives CDR1 MNHEY, CDR2 SVGAGI. Here the CDR3 reads CASLRGGAAKPQHF. The CDR3 bases are TGTGCCAGCTTACGAGGGGGGGCGGCGAAGCCCCAGCATTTT.

This chain links TRBV3-1 (or the pseudogene TRBV3-2) with TRBJ1-2; D unresolved. This CDR3 region has 13 residues. The V end was cut by 4 bases, the J end by 4 bases, with 10 bases between. Germline-derived CDR1 and CDR2 are LGHDT and YNNKEL (reference sequence). The CDR3 nucleotides are TGTGCCAGCAGCCCCCGGGAGGCCTATGGCTACACCTTC. This gives the protein CASSPREAYGYTF.

This clone was seen a handful of times. The chain employs TRBV13 and TRBJ1-1; weak D call: TRBD1 (5 bases). The CDR3 totals 16 residues. The V and J ends lost 1 base and 0 bases respectively, with 12 bases between them. Germline V lookup: CDR1 PRHDT, CDR2 FYEKMQ (reference sequence). The CDR3 protein is CASSLEQGILNTEAFF. The CDR3 coding sequence is TGTGCCAGCAGCTTAGAGCAGGGAATTTTGAACACTGAAGCTTTCTTT.